This TCR beta chain derives from a study of blood T cell repertoires in COVID-19. Looking at the study overall: Samples representing acute and convalescent COVID-19 were sourced from the United States, Italy and Spain.

Only in-frame clones appear in the TCRdb table, and some are missing; sequencing was by immunoSEQ multiplex PCR. Found here are approximately 190,000 clones, roughly 90% of them singletons; the top ten hold 6.2%. About this clone itself: Compared with germline, one end of the junction differs, possibly owing to a read error.

Germline CDR1 reads LGHDT; CDR2 reads YNNKEL (reference sequence). The CDR3 extends over 14 amino acids. The chain recombines TRBV3-1 (or the pseudogene TRBV3-2) with TRBJ2-2; D is possibly TRBD1 (6 bases). The receptor comes from a woman aged 40-49 years who had recovered from COVID-19. The material sequenced was peripheral blood. For the CDR3, the DNA is TGTGCCAGCAACCAAGGACAGTCGTCCGGGGAGCTGTTTTTT. Translated: CASNQGQSSGELFF.